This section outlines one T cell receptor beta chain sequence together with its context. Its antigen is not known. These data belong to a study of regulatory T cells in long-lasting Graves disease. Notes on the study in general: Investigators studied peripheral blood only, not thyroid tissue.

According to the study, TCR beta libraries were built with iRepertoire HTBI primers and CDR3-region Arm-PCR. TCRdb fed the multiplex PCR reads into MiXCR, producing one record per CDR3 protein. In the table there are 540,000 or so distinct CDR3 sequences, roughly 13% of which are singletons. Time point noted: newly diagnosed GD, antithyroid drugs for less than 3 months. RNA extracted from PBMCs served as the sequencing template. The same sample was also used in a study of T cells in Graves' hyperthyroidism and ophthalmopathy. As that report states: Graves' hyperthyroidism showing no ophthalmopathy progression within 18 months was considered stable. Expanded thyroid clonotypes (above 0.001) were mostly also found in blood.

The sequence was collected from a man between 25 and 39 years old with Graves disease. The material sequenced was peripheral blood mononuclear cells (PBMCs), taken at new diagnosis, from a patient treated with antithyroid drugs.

The CDR3 DNA reads TGCAGTGCTACGGGACTAGCGGGAGGGGGTACAGATACGCAGTATTTT. It is translated as CSATGLAGGGTDTQYF. V is TRBV20-1 and J is TRBJ2-3, with 16 bases identical to TRBD2. Germline-derived CDR1 and CDR2 are DFQATT and SNEGSKA (reference sequence). The CDR3 sequence is 16 residues long. After removal of 4 bases from V and 3 bases from J, the junction contained 4 bases not matched to a gene.